This T cell receptor beta chain was obtained from a study of shared clonotypes between healthy human individuals. The CDR3 loop spans 15 amino acids. The ends lost 2 bases at V and 2 bases at J; junction bases unmatched: 4. Germline-derived CDR1 and CDR2 are MDHEN and SYDVKM. The table came from immunoSEQ multiplex PCR; TCRdb's copy has only in-frame clones and leaves some out. The table has approximately 1,500,000 clones, nearly 99% seen once; the top ten hold about 0.4%. The chain carries TRBV28 and TRBJ2-3, with 7 nucleotides matching TRBD1. The material sequenced was naive CD4+ T cells sorted from blood. The subset is: CD45RA+ positively selected. The receptor comes from a man younger than 40 in good health. The CDR3: CASSLGGQSTDTQYF. CDR3 coding DNA: TGTGCCAGCAGTTTAGGGGGACAGTCCACAGATACGCAGTATTTT.